This TCR beta chain was captured in a study of CD8+CD57+ T cells in acquired aplastic anemia. Per germline, CDR1 SGHNT and CDR2 YENEEA. This CDR3 is 14 amino acids long. The V segment lost 3 bases and the J segment 6 bases; nucleotides outside the gene matches: 5. Sequencing was done on patients that had shown CD8+CD57+ cell expansion by flow cytometry. Template material for TCR beta VDJ and CDR3 profiling consisted of genomic DNA. TCRdb reprocessed the reads with MiXCR, giving one entry per CDR3 protein. This sample has around 180,000 distinct CDR3 sequences, with approximately 48% found just once. This sequence was found in a human donor with aplastic anemia. V gene TRBV11-3 combines with J gene TRBJ2-1; 7 bases align to TRBD2. The material sequenced was sorted CD4+, CD8+, or CD8+CD57+ T cells (not recorded which) from PBMCs. The CDR3 loop is CASSFAGASNEQFF. CDR3 nucleotide sequence: TGTGCCAGCAGCTTCGCGGGAGCGTCCAATGAGCAGTTCTTC.